Detailed here is one T cell receptor (beta chain). This clone's antigen is unknown. Base quality data are lacking; no much larger clone is found one base away. According to the study, the label for this sample's time point signals: cycle 2 day 1 (C2D1) of nivolumab. Relapse after autologous stem cell transplantation had occurred in all trial patients, and cohorts A, B and C were distinguished by prior brentuximab vedotin exposure. A total of around 60 patients with relapsed/refractory classical Hodgkin lymphoma made up the trial cohort, and each patient's best overall response was complete response, partial response or progressive disease. In the multi-cohort phase II CheckMate 205 trial, trial patients received single-agent nivolumab. An independent review committee assessed best overall response by applying the 2007 International Working Group response criteria. Trial PBMCs were collected immediately before nivolumab initiation (C1D1) and during therapy at cycle 2 day 1 and cycle 4 day 1. After peripheral blood was drawn into 8 mL Vacutainer Cell Preparation Tubes, PBMCs were isolated by centrifugation and then cryopreserved.

The Qiagen DNeasy kit was used to extract genomic DNA both from unsorted PBMCs and from the negatively selected CD4+ and CD8+ fractions. Using primers that anneal to V and J segments, immunoSEQ multiplex PCR amplified the TCR beta CDR3 regions. A synthetic immune receptor repertoire was used to minimize amplification bias, and any residual bias was removed computationally once sequencing was done. As for the authors' bioinformatics: Custom Python scripts were used to quantify repertoire diversity as the Shannon entropy index. Unsorted, CD4+ and CD8+ repertoires were examined separately, except in combined analyses, for which CD4+ and CD8+ sequences were merged in silico. Clonal expansion was defined as at least a 2-fold frequency increase after treatment relative to C1D1, with a pseudocount of 0.5 for undetected baseline clones. Singleton clones were defined as clones with 0 or 1 copy at C1D1, and non-singleton clones were defined as clones with 2 or more copies. Clones expanded in unsorted samples were annotated as CD4+, CD8+ or unknown by matching protein sequences in sorted samples from the same patient. Wilcoxon tests on paired samples were used to test diversity changes from C1D1 to C4D1. In TCRdb, the immuneACCESS table is reduced to in-frame sequences with V and J assigned. These tables do not hold every clone; where another copy was compared, an unresolved V gene accounts for under half, and the others remain unexplained. From that table come the V and J calls and clone size; the DNA was used to work out D and trimming. The table for this sample lists under 20,000 clones; about 85% of them were counted only once. The ten most abundant clones make up 15% to 20% of the sample.

This record comes from a study of PD-1 blockade in classical Hodgkin lymphoma (dated by TCRdb to 2018 to 2020). The study in broad terms: Nivolumab dosing was 3 mg/kg intravenously every 2 weeks, continuing until either disease progression or unacceptable toxicity. To define a peripheral blood immune signature of response to PD-1 blockade in classical Hodgkin lymphoma, the study combined TCR beta sequencing with CyTOF.

Broader findings and caveats from the paper: Among trial patients, those achieving complete response had baseline diversity similar to that of newly diagnosed patients, while diversity was significantly lower in partial responders and progressors. A significant rise by C4D1 was seen in CD4+ but not CD8+ TCR diversity (p=0.0027 vs p=0.16), with the rise being most apparent in complete responders (p=0.02). The study covered only a single clinical trial cohort, and the causes of the repertoire differences, possibly disease activity or prior therapy, were still not defined. Newly diagnosed patients were reported to have lower baseline TCR diversity than healthy donors, and relapsed/refractory patients were reported to have lower baseline TCR diversity still. Lower diversity was observed in patients in whom nivolumab was started less than 1 year after ASCT, and these patients were excluded from later analyses so that confounding by immune reconstitution would be avoided.

The sequence was obtained from a human donor with classical Hodgkin lymphoma. Sequenced material: peripheral blood mononuclear cells (PBMCs), taken before the second cycle of nivolumab.

In nucleotide form, the sequence is TGTGCCAGCAGCGTAGAGGCTTACACAGATACGCAGTATTTT. Its product reads: CASSVEAYTDTQYF. This chain is built from TRBV9 and TRBJ2-3; there is no confident call for the D gene. Trimming takes 0 bases from V and 2 bases from J, and the germline ends sit 7 bases apart. The CDR3 spans 14 residues, from the cysteine through the phenylalanine. The CDR3 DNA has 42 bases and is translated from base 1. The germline V gene specifies SGDLS as CDR1 and YYNGEE as CDR2. Supplemented by the reference TRBV9 and TRBJ2-3 proteins around the CDR3, the complete variable domain is DSGVTQTPKHLITATGQRVTLRCSPRSGDLSVYWYQQSLDQGLQFLIQYYNGEERAKGNILERFSAQQFPDLHSELNLSSLELGDSALYFCASSVEAYTDTQYFGPGTRLTVL.